The sequence of this T cell receptor beta chain was determined in a study of shared clonotypes between healthy human individuals. The data were produced by immunoSEQ multiplex PCR, yet TCRdb's version contains in-frame clones alone and is incomplete. Among around 500,000 clones listed, around 80% were seen once. The CDR3 loop spans 13 amino acids. Germline CDR1 is MGHRA and CDR2 is YSYEKL. The V gene end was trimmed by 3 bases and the J gene end by 9 bases; junction bases not matched to a gene: 5. The chain recombines TRBV4-1 with TRBJ2-1; 7 bases match TRBD2. The sequence came from a woman in her thirties or forties in good health. Some clones in this sample may be carry-over from other donors' samples. The sequencing sample was made of PBMCs. The CDR3 spells CASSHGGRREQFF. The CDR3 DNA follows: TGCGCCAGCAGCCATGGCGGGAGACGTGAGCAGTTCTTC.